Each of the 5 T cell receptor beta chains below was sequenced from the same sample in a study of PD-1 blockade in classical Hodgkin lymphoma. Time point reported: cycle 4 day 1 (C4D1), after less than 7 weeks of nivolumab. Autologous stem cell transplantation was followed by relapse in every patient, and brentuximab vedotin exposure varied. Some clones are missing from TCRdb's copy, which holds only in-frame ones; the method was immunoSEQ multiplex PCR. This sample has 6,900 or so clones; 75% to 90% occur once, and the top ten carry around 39%. The sample consisted of peripheral blood mononuclear cells (PBMCs), taken before the fourth cycle of nivolumab. These receptors all stem from a human donor with classical Hodgkin lymphoma.

V gene TRBV11-2 combines with J gene TRBJ1-6; 9 nucleotides line up with TRBD1. The CDR3 is 18 residues long. The V segment lost 5 bases and the J segment 0 bases; nucleotides outside the gene matches: 8. CDR1 is SGHAT, CDR2 FQNNGV, per germline. The CDR3 protein is CASSQRQGGSSYNSPLHF. The CDR3 DNA reads TGTGCCAGCAGCCAAAGACAGGGGGGGAGCTCCTATAATTCACCCCTCCACTTT.

V and J are TRBV4-1 and TRBJ2-3; weak D call: TRBD1 (6 bases). Trimming took off 0 bases at V and 4 bases at J, with 11 bases between the two ends. Germline CDR1 reads MGHRA; CDR2 reads YSYEKL. CDR3 length: 15 residues. CDR3 residues: CASSQDGQGSDTQYF. The CDR3 nucleotides read TGCGCCAGCAGCCAAGATGGGCAGGGGTCAGATACGCAGTATTTT.

This sequence joins TRBV11-2 and TRBJ2-2; 8 nucleotides align to TRBD1. The CDR3 spans 16 residues. Germline assignment: CDR1 SGHAT and CDR2 FQNNGV. After removal of 2 bases from V and 4 bases from J, the junction contained 6 bases not matched to a gene. The CDR3 loop is CASSLSGQALTGELFF. The CDR3 DNA reads as TGTGCCAGCAGCTTATCGGGACAGGCCCTCACCGGGGAGCTGTTTTTT.

The rearrangement joins TRBV7-8 to TRBJ2-4; the match to TRBD2 covers 12 bases. Germline CDR1 SGHVS, CDR2 FQNEAQ. The CDR3 consists of 16 residues. Germline trimming cut 5 bases from V and 2 bases from J; bases unmatched to any gene: 4. The CDR3 DNA follows: TGTGCCAGCAGCGCCGGGACTAGCGGGCCCAAAAACATTCAGTACTTC. Its translation is CASSAGTSGPKNIQYF.

Written as DNA, the CDR3 is TGCGCCAGCAGCCAAGATCCCAGGGGGAGTGGCTATGGCTACACCTTC. It yields the protein CASSQDPRGSGYGYTF. The rearrangement uses TRBV4-1 and TRBJ1-2; 7 bases align to TRBD1. This CDR3 is built from 16 residues. CDR1 is MGHRA and CDR2 is YSYEKL in the germline V gene. Trimming at V came to 0 bases and at J to 4 bases, leaving 8 bases not matched to a gene.